This TCR beta chain came from a study of blood T cell repertoires in COVID-19. About the study: In each case, the material was cDNA or gDNA derived from T cells, B-cell-depleted T cells, or PBMCs.

Original data processing: Estimated nucleated cell counts came from reference gene primer amplification. TCRdb keeps only in-frame clones here, not all; method: immunoSEQ multiplex PCR. V and J calls and clone size are as listed in that table; D and trimming were resolved from the DNA. The repertoire holds some 67,000 clones, with more than 75% as singletons. The CDR3 has 14 residues. Per the germline V gene, CDR1 is SNHLY and CDR2 is FYNNEI. The V gene end was trimmed by 8 bases and the J gene end by 2 bases; junction bases not matched to a gene: 7. In its sample, this clone was seen once. J is TRBJ2-3 and V is TRBV2; TRBD2 aligns across 7 bases. The specimen sequenced was peripheral blood. The sequence derives from a woman aged 55-70 years with acute or convalescent COVID-19. CDR3 sequence (DNA): TGTGCCAGCGGGGAGGGACGGGACACAGATACGCAGTATTTT. This encodes CASGEGRDTDTQYF. The entire variable domain, with the rest obtained from reference TRBV2 and TRBJ2-3, is as follows: EPEVTQTPSHQVTQMGQEVILRCVPISNHLYFYWYRQILGQKVEFLVSFYNNEISEKSEIFDDQFSVERPDGSNFTLKIRSTKLEDSAMYFCASGEGRDTDTQYFGPGTRLTVL.